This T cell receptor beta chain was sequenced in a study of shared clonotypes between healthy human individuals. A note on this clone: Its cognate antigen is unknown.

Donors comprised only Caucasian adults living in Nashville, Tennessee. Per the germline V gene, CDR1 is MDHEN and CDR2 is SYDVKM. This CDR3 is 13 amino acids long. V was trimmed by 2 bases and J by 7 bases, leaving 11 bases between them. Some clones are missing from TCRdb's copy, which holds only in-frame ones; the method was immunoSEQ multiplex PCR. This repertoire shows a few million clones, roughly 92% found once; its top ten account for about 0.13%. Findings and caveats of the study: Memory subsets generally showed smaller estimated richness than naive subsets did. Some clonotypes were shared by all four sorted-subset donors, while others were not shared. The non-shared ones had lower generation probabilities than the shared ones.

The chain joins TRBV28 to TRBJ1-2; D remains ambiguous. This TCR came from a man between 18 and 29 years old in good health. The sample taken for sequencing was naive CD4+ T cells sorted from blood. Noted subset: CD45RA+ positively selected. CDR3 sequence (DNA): TGTGCCAGCAGTTTACAGCTATCTGGTGGCTACACCTTC. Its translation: CASSLQLSGGYTF.